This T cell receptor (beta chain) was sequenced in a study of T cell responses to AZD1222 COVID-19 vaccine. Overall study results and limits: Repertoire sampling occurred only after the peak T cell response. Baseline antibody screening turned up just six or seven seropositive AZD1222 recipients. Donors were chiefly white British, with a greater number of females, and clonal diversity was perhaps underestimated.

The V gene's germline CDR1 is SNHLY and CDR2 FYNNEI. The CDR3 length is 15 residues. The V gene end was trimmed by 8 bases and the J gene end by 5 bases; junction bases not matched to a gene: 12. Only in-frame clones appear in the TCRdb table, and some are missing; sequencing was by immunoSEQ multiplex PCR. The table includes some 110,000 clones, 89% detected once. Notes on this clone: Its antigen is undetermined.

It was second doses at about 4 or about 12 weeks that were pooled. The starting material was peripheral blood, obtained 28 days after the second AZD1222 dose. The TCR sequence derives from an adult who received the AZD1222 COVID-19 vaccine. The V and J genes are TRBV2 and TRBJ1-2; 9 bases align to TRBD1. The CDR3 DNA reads TGTGCCAGCGTCACAGAACCCGGGACAGGGTATGGCTACACCTTC. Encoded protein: CASVTEPGTGYGYTF. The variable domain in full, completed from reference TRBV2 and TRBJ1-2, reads EPEVTQTPSHQVTQMGQEVILRCVPISNHLYFYWYRQILGQKVEFLVSFYNNEISEKSEIFDDQFSVERPDGSNFTLKIRSTKLEDSAMYFCASVTEPGTGYGYTFGSGTRLTVV.